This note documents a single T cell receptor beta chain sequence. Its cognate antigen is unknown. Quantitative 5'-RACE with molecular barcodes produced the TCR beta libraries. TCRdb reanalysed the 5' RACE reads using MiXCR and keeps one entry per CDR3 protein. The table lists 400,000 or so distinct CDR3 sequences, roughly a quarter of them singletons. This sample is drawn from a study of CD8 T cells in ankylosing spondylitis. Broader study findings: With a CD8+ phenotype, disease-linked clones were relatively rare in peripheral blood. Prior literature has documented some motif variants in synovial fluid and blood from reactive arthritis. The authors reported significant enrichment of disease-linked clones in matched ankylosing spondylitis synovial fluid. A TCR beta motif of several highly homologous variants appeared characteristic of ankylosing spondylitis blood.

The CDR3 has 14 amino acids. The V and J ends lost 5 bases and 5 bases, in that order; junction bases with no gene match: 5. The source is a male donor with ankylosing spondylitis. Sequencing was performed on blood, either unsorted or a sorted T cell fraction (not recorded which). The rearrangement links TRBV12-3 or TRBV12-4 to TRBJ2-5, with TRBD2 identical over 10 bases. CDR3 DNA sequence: TGTGCCAGCAGTCCTAGCGGGAGTGATGAGACCCAGTACTTC. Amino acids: CASSPSGSDETQYF.